The sample holds many counts of the clone carrying this TCR beta chain. Its target is unknown. Losses at the gene ends were 4 bases for V and 0 bases for J; bases not matched to a gene: 6. CDR1 is DFQATT, CDR2 SNEGSKA, per germline (reference sequence). The CDR3 has 14 residues. Making use of molecular barcodes, quantitative 5'-RACE generated TCR beta libraries. TCRdb used MiXCR to reprocess the 5' RACE reads, holding one entry per CDR3 protein. The sample consists of more than 250,000 distinct CDR3 sequences, approximately 10% of them appearing once. The record originates from a study of CD8 T cells in ankylosing spondylitis. The study, taken as a whole, reports: Certain motif variants had earlier been reported in reactive arthritis synovial fluid and blood. Disease-linked clones proved CD8+ and comparatively uncommon in peripheral blood. The authors reported significant enrichment of disease-linked clones in matched ankylosing spondylitis synovial fluid.

This sequence was found in a female donor with ankylosing spondylitis or in good health (not recorded which). The V and J genes are TRBV20-1 and TRBJ2-7, with TRBD1 matching over 7 bases. The sample consisted of blood, either unsorted or a sorted T cell fraction (not recorded which). CDR3 in amino acids: CSANAQGSSYEQYF. The CDR3 nucleotides are TGCAGTGCTAACGCACAGGGGAGCTCCTACGAGCAGTACTTC.